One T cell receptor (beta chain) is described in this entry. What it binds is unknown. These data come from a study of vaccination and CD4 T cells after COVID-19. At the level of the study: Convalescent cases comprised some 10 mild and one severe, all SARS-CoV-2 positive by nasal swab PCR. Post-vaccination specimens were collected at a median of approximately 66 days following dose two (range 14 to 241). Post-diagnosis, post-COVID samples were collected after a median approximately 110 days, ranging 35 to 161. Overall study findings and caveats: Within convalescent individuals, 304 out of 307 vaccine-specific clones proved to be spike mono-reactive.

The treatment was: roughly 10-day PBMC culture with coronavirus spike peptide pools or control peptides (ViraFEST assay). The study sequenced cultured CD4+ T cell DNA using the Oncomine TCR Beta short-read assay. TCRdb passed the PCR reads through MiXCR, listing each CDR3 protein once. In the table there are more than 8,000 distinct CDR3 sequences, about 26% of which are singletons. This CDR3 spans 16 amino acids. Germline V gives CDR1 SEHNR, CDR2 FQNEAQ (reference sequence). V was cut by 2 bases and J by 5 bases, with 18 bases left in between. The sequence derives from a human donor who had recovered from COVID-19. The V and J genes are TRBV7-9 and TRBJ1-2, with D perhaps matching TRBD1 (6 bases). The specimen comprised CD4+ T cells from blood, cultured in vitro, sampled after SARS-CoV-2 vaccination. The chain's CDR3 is CASSLTRGLRDYGYTF. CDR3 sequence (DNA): TGTGCCAGCAGCTTAACCAGGGGCCTCCGGGATTATGGCTACACCTTC.